This TCR beta chain was sequenced in a study of blood T cells in healthy people across ages. Ranging in age from about 6 to 95, the donors were healthy Caucasian individuals from Russia. The authors isolated at least 7 million PBMCs per sample. The CDR3 covers 18 residues. Remarks on this clonotype: The junction does not match germline at one end; this may be a read error.

PCR was performed a second time for roughly 6 to 12 cycles using a sample-barcoded 5' primer and a J-beta primer mix. TCRdb itself ran the 5' RACE reads through MiXCR, one entry per CDR3 protein. The sample yields approximately 1.5 million distinct CDR3 sequences, roughly 32% seen once. The sequencing input was blood. The V and J genes are TRBV12-3 or TRBV12-4 and TRBJ2-3; 15 nucleotides line up with TRBD2. The TCR originated in a young woman in good health. The CDR3 spells CASRSGTSGGWVADTRYF. In DNA form, the CDR3 reads TGTGCCAGCAGATCCGGGACTAGCGGGGGGTGGGTGGCAGATACGCGGTATTTT.